These 8 T cell receptor beta chains came from one sample sequenced in a study of shared clonotypes between healthy human individuals. Clones were read by immunoSEQ multiplex PCR, and TCRdb kept only the in-frame ones, dropping some. The sample lists around 1.1 million clones, around three quarters occurring once. The sequenced sample was memory CD4+ T cells from PBMCs. The subset is: CD45RA-negative fraction. The source is a man younger than 35 in good health. Some clones in this sample may be carry-over from other donors' samples.

V usage is TRBV7-9 and J usage is TRBJ2-1, with a weak D call TRBD1 (5 bases). Germline CDR1 SEHNR, CDR2 FQNEAQ (reference sequence). Trimming removed 4 bases at V and 0 bases at J, with 16 bases between. The CDR3 extends over 17 amino acids. CDR3 sequence reads: CASSYRQGESSYNEQFF. DNA for the CDR3: TGTGCCAGCAGCTACAGGCAGGGTGAGAGCTCCTACAATGAGCAGTTCTTC.

The chain is built from TRBV5-4 and TRBJ1-1; the match to TRBD1 covers 7 bases. J lost 4 bases, V lost 0 bases, and 6 bases had no gene match. Germline V gene lookup returns CDR1 SGHNT and CDR2 YYREEE (reference sequence). The CDR3 is 15 residues long. The CDR3 region has the DNA TGTGCCAGCAGCTTGGCCGTCAGGGGGGGCACTGAAGCTTTCTTT. Translated, it gives CASSLAVRGGTEAFF.

The chain uses TRBV5-5 and TRBJ2-7; the match to TRBD1 covers 7 bases. J gave up 2 bases and V 0 bases, and 5 bases lay outside the gene matches. The germline gives CDR1 SGHKS, CDR2 YYEKEE (reference sequence). The CDR3 runs to 15 residues. CDR3 sequence reads: CASSLGDRIPYEQYF. The CDR3 bases are TGTGCCAGCAGCTTGGGGGACAGAATACCCTACGAGCAGTACTTC.

The chain combines TRBV6-5 with TRBJ1-2; TRBD1 aligns across 7 bases. The CDR3 length is 15 residues. V was clipped by 0 bases and J by 8 bases; unmatched bases: 9. Germline V gives CDR1 MNHEY, CDR2 SVGAGI. CDR3 in amino acids: CASSYSGDSRFGYTF. DNA of the CDR3: TGTGCCAGCAGTTACTCAGGGGACAGTCGATTCGGCTACACCTTC.

The chain joins TRBV9 to TRBJ2-1; TRBD1 is a possible D gene (6 bases). Trimming removed 0 bases at V and 5 bases at J, with 15 bases between. CDR3 size: 16 residues. Germline V gene data show CDR1 as SGDLS and CDR2 as YYNGEE. CDR3 sequence: CASSVGTGSIDNEQFF. As DNA, the CDR3 is TGTGCCAGCAGCGTAGGAACAGGGAGCATCGACAATGAGCAGTTCTTC.

The rearrangement joins TRBV18 to TRBJ2-1; 8 bases match TRBD2. Germline CDR1 and CDR2: KGHSH and LQKENI. CDR3 length: 14 amino acids. V shed 3 bases and J 10 bases; nucleotides not matched to a gene: 8. CDR3 in amino acids: CASSPGLGAKEQFF. The CDR3 DNA reads TGTGCCAGCTCACCGGGACTAGGGGCAAAGGAGCAGTTCTTC.

This clone was picked up many times. The chain combines TRBV6-1 with TRBJ1-4, with D unresolved. The CDR3 consists of 12 residues. The V and J ends lost 10 bases and 4 bases respectively, with 10 bases between them. Germline V CDR1 and CDR2: MNHNS, SASEGT. Written as DNA, the CDR3 is TGTGCCACAGGAGGTGATAATGAAAAACTGTTTTTT. Its translation: CATGGDNEKLFF.

The V gene is TRBV27, the J gene TRBJ1-2; TRBD1 is a possible D gene (5 bases). The CDR3 sequence is 13 residues long. Germline CDR1 is MNHEY and CDR2 is SMNVEV (reference sequence). With 5 bases removed from V and 2 bases from J, the gap between germline ends came to 9 bases. Here the CDR3 DNA reads TGTGCCAGCAGTAGGGGACGGAACTATGGCTACACCTTC. Its translation is CASSRGRNYGYTF.